This passage covers 21 T cell receptor beta chains from one sample sequenced in a study of response to subunit inactivated influenza vaccine. TCRdb called the RT-PCR reads again in MiXCR, with one record for every CDR3 protein. This table has under 550,000 distinct CDR3 sequences, 7.6% appearing once. The material sequenced was PBMCs from blood, taken roughly 24 months after vaccination. These receptors all stem from a man aged 45 to 70 who received an inactivated influenza vaccine.

In this sample, this clonotype turned up many times. The chain couples TRBV20-1 to TRBJ2-1; D is possibly TRBD1 (6 bases). This CDR3 comprises 15 residues. V was clipped by 0 bases and J by 3 bases, with 12 bases between them. Germline lookup yields CDR1 DFQATT and CDR2 SNEGSKA (reference sequence). CDR3 sequence reads: CSARDGQHFYNEQFF. The DNA of the CDR3 is TGCAGTGCTAGAGATGGACAGCACTTCTACAATGAGCAGTTCTTC.

This clonotype was detected many times. The rearrangement uses TRBV11-2 and TRBJ2-1, with D perhaps matching TRBD1 (5 bases). The CDR3 spans 14 residues. CDR1 and CDR2 (germline): SGHAT, FQNNGV. V was cut by 5 bases and J by 2 bases, with 10 bases left in between. Written as DNA, the CDR3 is TGTGCCAGCAGCCAAATAGGGGCCTACAATGAGCAGTTCTTC. It encodes CASSQIGAYNEQFF.

The V gene is TRBV6-1, the J gene TRBJ2-2; 7 bases align to TRBD1. Trimming took 11 bases from V and 1 from J; bases not matched to a gene: 4. Per germline, CDR1 MNHNS and CDR2 SASEGT. This CDR3 contains 13 residues. CDR3 amino acids: CAATGVNTGELFF. The CDR3 coding sequence is TGTGCCGCCACAGGGGTGAACACCGGGGAGCTGTTTTTT.

V gene TRBV6-1 combines with J gene TRBJ2-1, with D tentatively TRBD1 (5 bases). The CDR3 is 13 amino acids. CDR1 MNHNS and CDR2 SASEGT come from the germline V gene. CDR3 coding DNA: TGTGGCACTAACAAACACGGTAGGGGTGAGCAGTTCTTC. Its translation: CGTNKHGRGEQFF.

In its sample, this clonotype was seen a few times. The chain carries TRBV9 and TRBJ2-2, with D hard to call. CDR3 length: 14 amino acids. The germline V and J ends were trimmed by 0 bases and 3 bases, with 6 bases remaining between them. CDR1 and CDR2 (germline): SGDLS, YYNGEE. The CDR3 bases are TGTGCCAGCAGCGTAGAGACCTACACCGGGGAGCTGTTTTTT. Its protein product is CASSVETYTGELFF.

This clonotype was recorded at least ten times. The chain carries TRBV4-3 and TRBJ2-1, with 7 nucleotides matching TRBD1. This CDR3 has 13 amino acids. V was pared by 4 bases and J by 4 bases, with 1 base of the junction left unmatched. Germline values: CDR1 LGHNA, CDR2 YSLEER. CDR3 amino acids: CASSPDRYNEQFF. In DNA form, the CDR3 reads TGCGCCAGCAGCCCGGACAGGTACAATGAGCAGTTCTTC.

This clonotype has only a few counts. V usage is TRBV2 and J usage is TRBJ2-1; D is undetermined. With 3 bases removed from V and 0 bases from J, the gap between germline ends came to 9 bases. This CDR3 contains 15 residues. Germline-derived CDR1 and CDR2 are SNHLY and FYNNEI. The CDR3 bases are TGTGCCAGCAGTGAGTTTGGCGGCTCCTACAATGAGCAGTTCTTC. It translates to CASSEFGGSYNEQFF.

This clonotype was counted a few times. V usage is TRBV3-1 and J usage is TRBJ2-7; D is undetermined. Germline V gene lookup returns CDR1 LGHDT and CDR2 YNNKEL (reference sequence). There are 17 residues in the CDR3. V was cut by 0 bases and J by 2 bases, with 17 bases left in between. The CDR3 protein is CASSQEAGRPFPYEQYF. DNA of the CDR3: TGTGCCAGCAGCCAAGAAGCTGGACGGCCGTTCCCCTACGAGCAGTACTTC.

This clonotype turned up a few times. This rearrangement joins TRBV20-1 to TRBJ2-1, with D unresolved. Deletions cut 2 bases from V and 10 bases from J, with 12 bases between. The CDR3 loop spans 12 amino acids. CDR1 and CDR2 (germline): DFQATT, SNEGSKA (reference sequence). The CDR3, as DNA: TGCAGTGCTAGAAACTGGCACGGGGAGCAGTTCTTC. Translated: CSARNWHGEQFF.

This clonotype was detected a few times. The J gene is TRBJ2-1, the V gene TRBV4-2; TRBD2 agrees at 7 bases. This CDR3 spans 13 amino acids. The V gene end was trimmed by 2 bases and the J gene end by 8 bases; junction bases not matched to a gene: 3. Germline CDR1 reads LGHNA; CDR2 reads YNFKEQ. This CDR3 is CASSQRRGDEQFF. CDR3 nucleotide sequence: TGTGCCAGCAGCCAACGACGGGGGGATGAGCAGTTCTTC.

The V gene is TRBV15, the J gene TRBJ2-5, with TRBD1 as a possible D gene (5 bases). The CDR3 consists of 14 residues. Trimming pared 1 base from V and 1 base from J, leaving 7 bases between. Per germline, CDR1 LNHNV and CDR2 YYDKDF (reference sequence). The chain's CDR3 is CATSRGQLQETQYF. DNA of the CDR3: TGTGCCACCAGCAGAGGACAGCTCCAAGAGACCCAGTACTTC.

This clonotype was recorded many times. This sequence joins TRBV20-1 and TRBJ2-7, with 7 bases matching TRBD2. CDR3 length equals 15 residues. The V gene's germline CDR1 is DFQATT and CDR2 SNEGSKA (reference sequence). V dropped 0 bases and J dropped 5; count of bases not matched to a gene: 10. CDR3 region: CSARDLGRELHEQYF. The CDR3 nucleotides read TGCAGTGCTAGAGATCTAGGGCGGGAGCTCCACGAGCAGTACTTC.

The V and J genes are TRBV20-1 and TRBJ2-1, with 8 bases that match TRBD2. The length of the CDR3 is 16 residues. Germline-derived CDR1 and CDR2 are DFQATT and SNEGSKA (reference sequence). With 4 bases clipped from V and 10 bases from J, the junction kept 18 bases outside the gene matches. CDR3 loop: CSATKPSGSRVGEQFF. CDR3 DNA sequence: TGCAGTGCTACCAAGCCAAGCGGGAGCAGGGTAGGGGAGCAGTTCTTC.

This clonotype appeared many times. The chain recombines TRBV11-1 with TRBJ2-1, with TRBD2 identical over 7 bases. V shed 3 bases, J shed 7 bases, and the junction held 9 bases outside the gene matches. The CDR3 covers 15 residues. Per germline, CDR1 SGHAT and CDR2 FQDESV (reference sequence). CDR3 nucleotide sequence: TGTGCCAGCAGCTTGGGGAGGGGACGTAGGAATGAGCAGTTCTTC. Translating gives CASSLGRGRRNEQFF.

This clonotype was detected only a few times. The genes are TRBV7-2 and TRBJ2-5, with TRBD2 matching 8 bases. Looked up from germline, CDR1 is SGHTA and CDR2 is FQGNSA. V gave up 5 bases and J gave up 2 bases; unmatched junction bases: 1. This CDR3 is 13 amino acids long. The CDR3: CASSASGQETQYF. CDR3 DNA sequence: TGTGCCAGCAGCGCTAGCGGGCAAGAGACCCAGTACTTC.

V and J are TRBV6-5 and TRBJ2-7; a possible D gene is TRBD1 (6 bases). The CDR3 consists of 15 residues. Germline CDR1 is MNHEY and CDR2 is SVGAGI. V was shortened by 5 bases and J by 3 bases, with 17 bases between the two germline ends. The DNA for the CDR3 is TGTGCCAGCAGTAACCGGGACCCAGGGGACTACGAGCAGTACTTC. Amino acid sequence: CASSNRDPGDYEQYF.

This clonotype has only a few counts. The chain couples TRBV12-3 or TRBV12-4 to TRBJ2-2; 9 positions match TRBD2. V lost 3 bases, J lost 4 bases, and 3 bases stayed unmatched. The length of the CDR3 is 15 residues. As DNA, the CDR3 is TGTGCCAGCAGTTTCGGGACTAGCCCCACCGGGGAGCTGTTTTTT. The encoded protein is CASSFGTSPTGELFF.

This clonotype was detected only a few times. V and J are TRBV14 and TRBJ2-7; 7 nucleotides line up with TRBD2. With V trimmed by 1 base and J by 3 bases, 6 bases remained unmatched. Germline assignment: CDR1 SGHDN and CDR2 FVKESK. The CDR3 loop spans 15 amino acids. The CDR3 sequence: CASSQVPGLHYEQYF. DNA of the CDR3: TGTGCCAGCAGCCAAGTTCCGGGACTACACTACGAGCAGTACTTC.

This clonotype was recorded at least ten times. The chain employs TRBV25-1 and TRBJ1-6, with D maybe TRBD1 (6 bases). V dropped 1 base and J dropped 6 bases, with 13 bases sitting between them. Per the germline V gene, CDR1 is MGHDK and CDR2 is SYGVNS. The CDR3 loop spans 16 amino acids. The CDR3 loop reads CASSEFRSGVNSPLHF. CDR3 sequence (DNA): TGTGCCAGCAGTGAATTTAGGTCAGGGGTTAATTCACCCCTCCACTTT.

The rearrangement links TRBV4-2 to TRBJ2-3; 7 positions match TRBD2. V gave up 4 bases and J gave up 5 bases; unmatched junction bases: 9. The CDR3 has 15 amino acids. Per the germline V gene, CDR1 is LGHNA and CDR2 is YNFKEQ. The CDR3 coding sequence is TGTGCCAGCAGCCGTGAGGTCGGGGAGGGAGATACGCAGTATTTT. Amino acid sequence: CASSREVGEGDTQYF.

The chain links TRBV12-3 or TRBV12-4 to TRBJ1-4; possibly TRBD1 for D (5 bases). Trimming shortened V by 5 bases and J by 2 bases, and 15 bases separated the two germline ends. CDR3 length: 16 residues. CDR3 in DNA: TGTGCCAGCAGTGCACAGCGGACACTTACTAATGAAAAACTGTTTTTT. It is translated as CASSAQRTLTNEKLFF.